These 17 T cell receptor beta chains originate from one sample sequenced in a study of metastatic and nonmetastatic thyroid tumors. Using MiXCR, TCRdb re-called clones from the PCR reads. Among under 55,000 clones listed, approximately 19% were seen once. Patients had received no treatment of any kind before thyroid surgery. Sequencing was performed on blood. The receptor set was obtained from a female donor with papillary thyroid cancer or a benign thyroid nodule (not recorded which). Some clones in this sample may be carry-over from other donors' samples.

This clone came up many times. DNA of the CDR3: TGTGCCAGCAGTGACCGGACAGGGAGAGCCTACGAGCAGTACTTC. It yields the protein CASSDRTGRAYEQYF. J is TRBJ2-7 and V is TRBV25-1; TRBD1 aligns across 8 bases. Germline values: CDR1 MGHDK, CDR2 SYGVNS. This CDR3 has 15 residues. J was trimmed by 2 bases and V by 3 bases; bases with no gene match: 6.

This clone was picked up many times. The chain carries TRBV7-8 and TRBJ1-6; no clear D. With 4 bases removed from V and 10 bases from J, the gap between germline ends came to 14 bases. This CDR3 comprises 14 residues. The germline gives CDR1 SGHVS, CDR2 FQNEAQ. In nucleotides, the CDR3 is TGTGCCAGCAGCTCTACAGAAGGACGATCACCCCTCCACTTT. Its translation is CASSSTEGRSPLHF.

This clone has a count of ten or more. V usage is TRBV28 and J usage is TRBJ2-3; D unresolved. Germline V CDR1 and CDR2: MDHEN, SYDVKM. V was clipped by 3 bases and J by 0 bases, with 4 bases between them. CDR3 length equals 13 residues. The CDR3 sequence is CASSFSSTDTQYF. The CDR3 DNA sequence: TGTGCCAGCAGTTTCTCTAGCACAGATACGCAGTATTTT. Full variable domain (outside the CDR3, taken from reference TRBV28 and TRBJ2-3): DVKVTQSSRYLVKRTGEKVFLECVQDMDHENMFWYRQDPGLGLRLIYFSYDVKMKEKGDIPEGYSVSREKKERFSLILESASTNQTSMYLCASSFSSTDTQYFGPGTRLTVL.

This chain uses TRBV20-1 with TRBJ2-2, with D unclear. In germline, CDR1 is DFQATT, CDR2 SNEGSKA (reference sequence). The CDR3 has 14 amino acids. The V gene lost 0 bases and the J gene lost 3 bases, with 8 bases spanning the gap. CDR3 sequence: CSARDKAHTGELFF. The CDR3 bases are TGCAGTGCTAGAGATAAGGCGCACACCGGGGAGCTGTTTTTT.

This clone has ten or more counts. The rearrangement uses TRBV20-1 and TRBJ2-1, with D maybe TRBD1 (6 bases). This CDR3 has 15 amino acids. The germline V gene encodes CDR1 DFQATT and CDR2 SNEGSKA (reference sequence). V was trimmed by 0 bases and J by 8 bases, leaving 17 bases between them. The CDR3 reads CSARDLRDTGHEQFF. CDR3 in DNA: TGCAGTGCTAGAGATCTCCGGGACACGGGCCATGAGCAGTTCTTC.

This clone was observed many times. Here the CDR3 reads CAWSGMGLGSPLHF. In nucleotides, the CDR3 is TGTGCCTGGAGTGGTATGGGGTTGGGTTCACCCCTCCACTTT. The rearrangement joins TRBV30 to TRBJ1-6; D not certain. This CDR3 region has 14 residues. CDR1 is GTSNPN and CDR2 is SVGIG in the germline V gene (reference sequence). Trimming removed 1 base from V and 9 bases from J, with 13 bases in between.

Turning to this clone: Possible read error: a much larger clone is one base away. This rearrangement joins TRBV10-2 to TRBJ2-4, with unresolved D. The germline gives CDR1 WSHSY, CDR2 SAAADI. There are 15 residues in the CDR3. The V end was cut by 4 bases, the J end by 4 bases, with 14 bases between. The CDR3 here is CASSGTTNLKNIQYF. The CDR3 coding sequence is TGCGCCAGCAGTGGCACTACGAATTTAAAAAACATTCAGTACTTC.

This clone ranks as medium-sized (0.01 to 0.1%). The V and J genes are TRBV6-2 or TRBV6-3 and TRBJ1-1; D unresolved. This CDR3 has 12 amino acids. With 8 bases removed from V and 1 base from J, the gap between germline ends came to 8 bases. CDR1 MNHEY and CDR2 SVGEGT come from the germline V gene. The CDR3 spells CASCDPNTEAFF. The CDR3 nucleotides read TGTGCCAGCTGCGATCCGAACACTGAAGCTTTCTTT.

In this sample, this clone turned up many times. J is TRBJ2-7 and V is TRBV7-2; TRBD1 agrees at 9 bases. The CDR3 spans 15 residues. With 4 bases clipped from V and 7 bases from J, the junction kept 11 bases outside the gene matches. CDR1 SGHTA and CDR2 FQGNSA come from the germline V gene. CDR3 sequence (DNA): TGTGCCAGCAGCTCCCCGGGACAGGGACCTAGGGAGCAGTACTTC. This encodes CASSSPGQGPREQYF.

This clone was seen ten or more times. In DNA, the CDR3 is TGTGCCAGCAGCAGACAGGTTAAAGAGACCCAGTACTTC. Its protein is CASSRQVKETQYF. The rearrangement links TRBV7-2 to TRBJ2-5, with a weak D call TRBD1 (6 bases). Germline-derived CDR1 and CDR2 are SGHTA and FQGNSA. Trimming took off 5 bases at V and 3 bases at J, with 10 bases between the two ends. CDR3 length equals 13 residues.

This clone has at least ten counts. This chain joins TRBV5-8 and TRBJ2-1; 8 bases align to TRBD2. From germline, CDR1 is SGHTS and CDR2 YDEGEE. The CDR3 spans 16 residues. The V gene end was trimmed by 4 bases and the J gene end by 4 bases; junction bases not matched to a gene: 10. CDR3 loop: CASSPGLTSGYNEQFF. DNA of the CDR3: TGTGCCAGCAGCCCGGGTTTAACTAGCGGTTACAATGAGCAGTTCTTC.

Many counts were recorded for this clone. The CDR3: CASSFRFGWGQGNSPLHF. The CDR3 bases are TGTGCCAGCAGTTTCAGATTTGGGTGGGGACAGGGAAATTCACCCCTCCACTTT. The V gene is TRBV12-3 or TRBV12-4, the J gene TRBJ1-6, with 9 nucleotides matching TRBD1. The CDR3 is 18 amino acids. V shed 3 bases and J 7 bases; nucleotides not matched to a gene: 13.

Ten or more counts support this clone. V gene TRBV20-1 combines with J gene TRBJ2-1, with D hard to call. The CDR3 sequence is 13 residues long. Trimming pared 4 bases from V and 2 bases from J, leaving 9 bases between. The germline gives CDR1 DFQATT, CDR2 SNEGSKA (reference sequence). CDR3 in DNA: TGCAGTGCTATGCCCTTAGCCTACAATGAGCAGTTCTTC. This translates into CSAMPLAYNEQFF.

This clone was observed at least ten times. The chain links TRBV10-1 to TRBJ2-1, with 8 bases fitting TRBD2. The CDR3 is 13 amino acids. The germline V gene encodes CDR1 WNHNN and CDR2 SYGVQD (reference sequence). Unmatched junction bases numbered 0, after V lost 4 bases and J lost 4 bases. CDR3 in amino acids: CASSGGGYNEQFF. DNA of the CDR3: TGCGCCAGCAGTGGCGGGGGGTACAATGAGCAGTTCTTC.

In its sample, this clone is medium-sized (0.01 to 0.1%). The chain has TRBV6-1 and TRBJ1-1, with D maybe TRBD1 (6 bases). V was cut by 5 bases and J by 3 bases, with 16 bases left in between. The CDR3 extends over 15 amino acids. From germline, CDR1 is MNHNS and CDR2 SASEGT. CDR3 in DNA: TGTGCCAGCAGTTCCTTGGGGGCGAAGGACACTGAAGCTTTCTTT. This sequence encodes CASSSLGAKDTEAFF.

This clone was observed a few times. The chain is built from TRBV6-1 and TRBJ2-7; D assignment may be TRBD1 or TRBD2 (7 bases each). In germline, CDR1 is MNHNS, CDR2 SASEGT. Trimming took 1 base from V and 9 from J, leaving 28 bases between them. The CDR3 runs to 18 residues. The CDR3 sequence is CASSEEGAGGGQTTGQYF. CDR3 DNA sequence: TGTGCCAGCAGTGAAGAGGGAGCAGGGGGAGGGCAAACTACGGGGCAGTACTTC.

The CDR3 sequence is CASTGWTEAFF. CDR3 DNA sequence: TGTGCCAGTACTGGGTGGACTGAAGCTTTCTTT. The rearrangement uses TRBV19 and TRBJ1-1; D gene unclear. Trimming shortened V by 7 bases and J by 5 bases, and 8 bases separated the two germline ends. There are 11 residues in the CDR3. The germline CDR1 and CDR2 sequences are LNHDA and SQIVND (reference sequence).